One sample yielded the 3 T cell receptor beta chains listed below, sequenced in a study of T cells in Graves' hyperthyroidism and ophthalmopathy. TCR beta CDR3 sequences were amplified from RNA transcripts. The TCR CDR3 first-round RT-PCR relied on the HTBI primer set. TCRdb re-derived calls from the multiplex PCR reads in MiXCR, one entry per CDR3 protein. The sample includes around 690,000 distinct CDR3 sequences, 15% to 20% seen only once; the top ten take roughly 15%. Sequencing was carried out using blood. The receptor source for this set is a man aged 50 to 59 with Graves' hyperthyroidism.

At least ten counts were recorded for this clonotype. V is TRBV28 and J is TRBJ1-2, with 8 bases aligning to TRBD1. The trim removed 4 bases at V and 4 bases at J, leaving 2 bases unmatched. In germline, CDR1 is MDHEN, CDR2 SYDVKM. CDR3 length: 13 residues. CDR3 loop: CASSSGGSYGYTF. The CDR3 nucleotides read TGTGCCAGCAGTTCAGGGGGCAGCTATGGCTACACCTTC.

This clonotype was detected only a few times. The chain links TRBV14 to TRBJ2-1; 9 bases match TRBD2. CDR1 and CDR2 from the germline V gene are SGHDN and FVKESK. The CDR3 runs 14 residues. V lost 1 base and J lost 9; bases outside the gene matches: 4. This chain's CDR3 is CASSQGGRVAEQFF. The CDR3 nucleotides are TGTGCCAGCAGCCAAGGCGGGAGGGTTGCTGAGCAGTTCTTC.

This clonotype was seen many times. V and J are TRBV6-1 and TRBJ2-1; 9 nucleotides line up with TRBD2. The CDR3 is made up of 18 amino acids. The germline CDR1 and CDR2 sequences are MNHNS and SASEGT. V shed 5 bases and J 3 bases; nucleotides not matched to a gene: 14. The CDR3 reads CASSRRTSAATSYNEQFF. Here the CDR3 DNA reads TGTGCCAGCAGTCGACGGACTAGCGCAGCAACTAGCTACAATGAGCAGTTCTTC.